This paragraph reports one T cell receptor (beta chain). CDR3 size: 12 residues. From germline, CDR1 is MDHEN and CDR2 SYDVKM. V was pared by 6 bases and J by 9 bases, with 12 bases between. This sample was included in a study of blood T cell repertoires in COVID-19. Background on the study: PBMCs, B-cell-depleted T cells, or T cells provided the cDNA or gDNA that made up the material.

Enrolment of Seattle patients took place during active infection, and they were followed longitudinally. Authors' data handling: Scientists estimated how many nucleated cells there were by amplifying reference gene primers. The method was immunoSEQ multiplex PCR; TCRdb's version includes in-frame clones alone and lacks a portion of them. V, J and clone size are those of that table, while D and trimming were read from the DNA. The sample holds approximately 350,000 clones, around 92% seen once. The sequence was collected from a woman in her 30s with COVID-19, enrolled during active disease. The sample consisted of peripheral blood. The chain is built from TRBV28 and TRBJ1-5; unclear D gene. The CDR3 DNA sequence: TGTGCCAGCAGCCTCCCGGCAGGGCCCCAGCATTTT. Protein: CASSLPAGPQHF.